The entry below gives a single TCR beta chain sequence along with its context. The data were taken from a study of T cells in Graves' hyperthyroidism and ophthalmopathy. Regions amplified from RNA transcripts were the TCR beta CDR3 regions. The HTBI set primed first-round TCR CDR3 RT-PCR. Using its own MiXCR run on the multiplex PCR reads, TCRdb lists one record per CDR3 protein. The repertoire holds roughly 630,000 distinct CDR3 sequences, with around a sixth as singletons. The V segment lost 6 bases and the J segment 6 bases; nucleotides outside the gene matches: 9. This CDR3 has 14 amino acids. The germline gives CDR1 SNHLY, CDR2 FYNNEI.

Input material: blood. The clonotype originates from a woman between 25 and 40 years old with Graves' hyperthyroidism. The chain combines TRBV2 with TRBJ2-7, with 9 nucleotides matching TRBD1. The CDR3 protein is CASRPLGQGSEQYF. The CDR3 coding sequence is TGTGCCAGCAGGCCCCTGGGACAGGGTTCCGAGCAGTACTTC.